This T cell receptor beta chain was documented in a study of CD8 T cells in ankylosing spondylitis. MiXCR, run by TCRdb on the 5' RACE reads, gives a single entry per CDR3 protein. The sample yields about 160,000 distinct CDR3 sequences, approximately 10% seen once. CDR3 length: 13 amino acids. In germline, CDR1 is WSHSY, CDR2 SAAADI. Trimming cost V 10 bases and J 0 bases, with 13 bases left between them. This clonotype showed up just a few times. The chain recombines TRBV10-2 with TRBJ2-7; perhaps TRBD1 as D (5 bases). The clonotype comes from a female donor with ankylosing spondylitis or in good health (not recorded which). Sequenced input: blood, either unsorted or a sorted T cell fraction (not recorded which). The chain's CDR3 is CATLRETSYEQYF. In nucleotides, the CDR3 is TGCGCCACCCTCAGGGAAACCTCCTACGAGCAGTACTTC.